The clone carrying this T cell receptor (beta chain) was picked up a small number of times. This sample stems from a study of patients and donors after allogeneic stem cell transplantation. TCRdb analysed the RT-PCR reads with MiXCR anew, one entry per CDR3 protein. The sample consists of over 150,000 distinct CDR3 sequences, around two fifths of them appearing once. The CDR3 contains 16 residues. Looked up from germline, CDR1 is SEHNR and CDR2 is FQNEAQ (reference sequence). Trimming took 3 bases from V and 0 from J, leaving 11 bases between them. The TCR sequence derives from a human donor who was either an allogeneic HSCT recipient or a stem cell or donor lymphocyte infusion donor (not recorded which). It is not recorded whose cells these are; they may come from a transplant donor. This chain links TRBV7-9 with TRBJ1-4; D gene uncertain. Sequenced: blood, either unsorted or a sorted T cell fraction (not recorded which). Here the CDR3 reads CASSFKRAATNEKLFF. The CDR3 nucleotides are TGTGCCAGCAGCTTCAAGAGGGCTGCAACTAATGAAAAACTGTTTTTT. Variable domain in full (rest from reference TRBV7-9 and TRBJ1-4): DTGVSQNPRHKITKRGQNVTFRCDPISEHNRLYWYRQTLGQGPEFLTYFQNEAQLEKSRLLSDRFSAERPKGSFSTLEIQRTEQGDSAMYLCASSFKRAATNEKLFFGSGTQLSVL.